This T cell receptor (beta chain) was observed in a study of T cells expressing NK-cell markers. Study details: The authors derived TCR beta repertoires from sorted CD3+CD56+NKG2C+, CD3+CD56+NKG2C- and CD3+CD56-NKG2C+ T cells. Points from the study as a whole: Dominance of the CD3+CD56-NKG2C+ fraction by these clonotypes also held in a handful of donors.

With UMIs, 5'RACE template switching was used to make TCR beta cDNA. TCRdb re-analyzed the 5' RACE reads; it lists each CDR3 protein once, without DNA. Its clone listing holds some 500,000 distinct CDR3 sequences. Comments on this clonotype: Its antigen is unidentified.

The CDR3 is 13 residues long. Germline CDR1 LGHDT, CDR2 YNNKEL (reference sequence). The sample comprised blood T cells: a sorted CD56 or NKG2C T cell subset, CD4+ or CD8+ T cells, or bulk PBMC T cells (not recorded which). This clonotype was obtained from a woman between 50 and 59 years old in good health. The V and J genes are TRBV3-1 and TRBJ1-4. The CDR3: CASSPNLQRKLFF. The whole variable domain, filled in from reference TRBV3-1 and TRBJ1-4, reads DTAVSQTPKYLVTQMGNDKSIKCEQNLGHDTMYWYKQDSKKFLKIMFSYNNKELIINETVPNRFSPKSPDKAHLNLHINSLELGDSAVYFCASSPNLQRKLFFGSGTQLSVL.